The sequence of this T cell receptor beta chain was determined in a study of siplizumab effects on memory and regulatory T cells. V lost 2 bases and J lost 4, with 11 bases in between. The V gene's germline CDR1 is SEHNR and CDR2 FQNEAQ (reference sequence). The CDR3 spans 14 residues. Using immunoSEQ multiplex PCR, the repertoire was profiled, and TCRdb retains in-frame clones only, with some absent. This sample has 100,000 or so clones, with approximately 91% found just once. Turning to this clone: Its antigen is unknown.

Findings and limits, study-wide: Roughly 75-97% of proliferating CD4+ or CD8+ clones lacked an assignable naive or memory phenotype. Naive T cells looked more diverse than memory cells, and they looked like major contributors to the alloresponse.

This sequence joins TRBV7-9 and TRBJ2-5; unclear D gene. The TCR comes from a human donor in good health. The sample comprised non-Treg CD4+ T cells sorted from blood. The CDR3 sequence is CASSLLATRETQYF. CDR3 sequence (DNA): TGTGCCAGCAGCTTACTGGCGACGCGAGAGACCCAGTACTTC.